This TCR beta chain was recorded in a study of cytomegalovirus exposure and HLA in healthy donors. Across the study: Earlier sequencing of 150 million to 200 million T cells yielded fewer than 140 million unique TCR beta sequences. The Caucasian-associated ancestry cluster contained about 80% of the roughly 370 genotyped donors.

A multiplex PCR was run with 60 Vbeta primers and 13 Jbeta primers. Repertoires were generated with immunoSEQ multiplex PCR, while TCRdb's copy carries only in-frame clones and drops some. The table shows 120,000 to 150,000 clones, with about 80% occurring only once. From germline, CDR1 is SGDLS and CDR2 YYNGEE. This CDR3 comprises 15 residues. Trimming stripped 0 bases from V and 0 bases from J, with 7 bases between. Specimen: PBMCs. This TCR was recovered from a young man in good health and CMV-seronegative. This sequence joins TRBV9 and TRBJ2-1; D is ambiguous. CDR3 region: CASSVVPSSYNEQFF. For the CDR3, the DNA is TGTGCCAGCAGCGTAGTACCGAGCTCCTACAATGAGCAGTTCTTC.